Following are 5 T cell receptor beta chains from one sample sequenced in a study of CD8 T cells in Susac syndrome. An amount of RNA that ranged from roughly 0.5 to 1 ug was reverse transcribed with random hexamers. TCRdb reprocessed the immunoSEQ multiplex PCR reads via MiXCR and lists one record per CDR3 protein. The sample shows about 23,000 distinct CDR3 sequences, over 85% of them seen only once. The sequencing input was CD8+ T cells from PBMCs. These receptors came from a human donor with Susac syndrome.

This clonotype appeared a single time. The chain has TRBV7-9 and TRBJ2-1, with 8 nucleotides matching TRBD1. This CDR3 comprises 14 residues. CDR1 is SEHNR, CDR2 FQNEAQ, per germline (reference sequence). Losses at the gene ends were 5 bases for V and 9 bases for J; bases not matched to a gene: 9. For the CDR3, the DNA is TGTGCCAGCAGCCCCGACAGGGGCAGTTTTGAGCAGTTCTTC. The encoded protein is CASSPDRGSFEQFF.

The chain recombines TRBV27 with TRBJ2-2; D may be TRBD2 (6 bases). The CDR3 is 14 amino acids. Germline V lookup: CDR1 MNHEY, CDR2 SMNVEV (reference sequence). Trimming took off 4 bases at V and 5 bases at J, with 11 bases between the two ends. The CDR3 DNA is TGTGCCAGCAGTTCGCCGACTAGTACCGGGGAGCTGTTTTTT. Amino acid sequence: CASSSPTSTGELFF.

The chain carries TRBV11-2 and TRBJ2-2; 10 nucleotides line up with TRBD1. The CDR3 runs 15 residues. Germline V CDR1 and CDR2: SGHAT, FQNNGV. V lost 7 bases, J lost 6 bases, and 8 bases stayed unmatched. CDR3: CASTHPGTGAGELFF. The CDR3 region has the DNA TGTGCCAGCACCCACCCCGGGACAGGGGCCGGGGAGCTGTTTTTT.

The genes are TRBV11-2 and TRBJ2-7; D perhaps matches TRBD1 (6 bases). Germline lookup yields CDR1 SGHAT and CDR2 FQNNGV. The germline V and J ends were trimmed by 3 bases and 0 bases, with 15 bases remaining between them. The length of the CDR3 is 16 residues. The CDR3 protein is CASSFPATGSSYEQYF. CDR3 coding DNA: TGTGCCAGCAGCTTCCCAGCTACAGGGTCCTCCTACGAGCAGTACTTC.

The rearrangement uses TRBV9 and TRBJ1-1, with 8 bases fitting TRBD1. The CDR3 loop spans 16 amino acids. Germline lookup yields CDR1 SGDLS and CDR2 YYNGEE. J was trimmed by 3 bases and V by 3 bases; bases with no gene match: 10. The CDR3 region is CASSETGEVYDTEAFF. The DNA of the CDR3 is TGTGCCAGCAGCGAGACAGGGGAAGTCTACGACACTGAAGCTTTCTTT.